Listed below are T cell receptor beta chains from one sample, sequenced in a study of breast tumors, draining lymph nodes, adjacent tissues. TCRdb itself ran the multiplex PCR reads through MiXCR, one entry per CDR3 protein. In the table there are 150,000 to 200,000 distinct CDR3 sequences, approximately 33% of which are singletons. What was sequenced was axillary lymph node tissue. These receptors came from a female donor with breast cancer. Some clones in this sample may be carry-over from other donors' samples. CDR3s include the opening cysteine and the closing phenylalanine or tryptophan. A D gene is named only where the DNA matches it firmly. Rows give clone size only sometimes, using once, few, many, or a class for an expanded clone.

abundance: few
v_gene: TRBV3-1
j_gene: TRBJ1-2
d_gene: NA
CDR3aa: CASSQAGRGYTF
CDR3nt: TGTGCCAGCAGCCAGGCGGGGCGAGGCTACACCTTC

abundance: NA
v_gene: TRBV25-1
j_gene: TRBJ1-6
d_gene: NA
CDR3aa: CASSDRDIQLSSYNSPLHF
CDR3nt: TGTGCCAGCAGTGACCGGGACATACAATTGAGCTCCTATAATTCACCCCTCCACTTT

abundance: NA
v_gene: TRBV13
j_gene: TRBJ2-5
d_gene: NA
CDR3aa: CASSRFQGGATDTQYF
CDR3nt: TGTGCCAGCAGCCGTTTCCAGGGAGGTGCGACAGATACGCAGTACTTC

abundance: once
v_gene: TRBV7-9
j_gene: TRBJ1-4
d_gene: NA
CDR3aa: CASSLQAGVNEKLFF
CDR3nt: TGTGCCAGCAGCTTACAAGCGGGGGTTAATGAAAAACTGTTTTTT

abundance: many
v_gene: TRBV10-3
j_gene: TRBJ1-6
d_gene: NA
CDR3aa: CAIGESSPLHF
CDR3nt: TGTGCCATCGGGGAAAGTTCACCCCTCCACTTT

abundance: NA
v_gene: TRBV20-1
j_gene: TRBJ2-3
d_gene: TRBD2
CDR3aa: CSATPTSGVLNEQYF
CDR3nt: TGCAGTGCTACTCCGACTAGCGGGGTCCTCAATGAGCAGTATTTT

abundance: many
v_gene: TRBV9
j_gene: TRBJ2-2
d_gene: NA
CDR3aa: CASSVVAGRHTGELFF
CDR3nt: TGTGCCAGCAGCGTAGTAGCAGGGAGGCACACCGGGGAGCTGTTTTTT

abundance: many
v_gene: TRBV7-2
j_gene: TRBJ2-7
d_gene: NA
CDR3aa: CASSLVQLPPYEQYF
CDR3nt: TGTGCCAGCAGCTTAGTCCAGTTACCCCCCTACGAGCAGTACTTC

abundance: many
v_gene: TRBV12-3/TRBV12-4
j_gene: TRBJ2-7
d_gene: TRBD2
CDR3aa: CASSTSGGYEQYF
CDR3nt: TGTGCCAGCAGTACTAGCGGGGGCTACGAGCAGTACTTC

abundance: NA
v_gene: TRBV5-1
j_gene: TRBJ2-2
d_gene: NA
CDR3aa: CASSLVMWTGELFF
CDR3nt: TGCGCCAGCAGCTTGGTGATGTGGACAGGGGAGCTGTTTTTT

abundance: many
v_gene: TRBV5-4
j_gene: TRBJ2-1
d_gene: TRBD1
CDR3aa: CASSFNRGDSYNEQFF
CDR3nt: TGTGCCAGCAGCTTTAACAGGGGGGACTCCTACAATGAGCAGTTCTTC

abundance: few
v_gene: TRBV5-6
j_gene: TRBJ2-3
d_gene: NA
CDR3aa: CASSSPGATQYF
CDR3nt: TGTGCCAGCAGCTCACCGGGTGCTACGCAGTATTTT

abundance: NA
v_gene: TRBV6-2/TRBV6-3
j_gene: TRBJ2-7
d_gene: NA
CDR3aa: CASSHPGRTYQFYEQYF
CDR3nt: TGTGCCAGCAGTCACCCAGGACGGACGTACCAATTCTACGAGCAGTACTTC

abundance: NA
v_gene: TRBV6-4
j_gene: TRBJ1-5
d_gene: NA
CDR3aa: CASRLQGNQPQHF
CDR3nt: TGTGCCAGCAGGCTCCAGGGTAACCAGCCCCAGCATTTT

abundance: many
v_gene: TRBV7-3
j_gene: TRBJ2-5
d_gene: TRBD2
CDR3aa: CASSTVAGGQETQYF
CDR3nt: TGTGCCAGCAGCACCGTAGCGGGGGGACAAGAGACCCAGTACTTC

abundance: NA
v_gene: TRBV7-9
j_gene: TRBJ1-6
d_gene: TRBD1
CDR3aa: CASSLRARGRNNSPLHF
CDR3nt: TGTGCCAGCAGCTTAAGGGCCAGGGGGCGCAATAATTCACCCCTCCACTTT

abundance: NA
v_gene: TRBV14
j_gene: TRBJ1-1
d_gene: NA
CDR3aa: CASPQVMNTEAFF
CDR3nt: TGTGCCAGTCCGCAAGTAATGAACACTGAAGCTTTCTTT

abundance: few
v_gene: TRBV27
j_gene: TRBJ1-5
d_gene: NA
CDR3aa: CASGPPEGQPQHF
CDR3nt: TGTGCCAGCGGTCCGCCGGAGGGACAGCCCCAGCATTTT

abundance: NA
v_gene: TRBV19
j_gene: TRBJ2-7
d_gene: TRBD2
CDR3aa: CASSMDSGGTYEQYF
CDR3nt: TGTGCCAGTAGTATGGACTCCGGGGGGACCTACGAGCAGTACTTC

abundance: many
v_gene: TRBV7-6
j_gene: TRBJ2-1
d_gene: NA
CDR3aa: CASSLARGQSTGEQFF
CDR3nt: TGTGCCAGCAGCTTAGCCCGCGGACAGTCTACCGGTGAGCAGTTCTTC

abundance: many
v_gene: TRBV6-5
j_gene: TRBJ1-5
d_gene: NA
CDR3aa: CASSPGNGQPQHF
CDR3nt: TGTGCCAGCAGTCCGGGGAACGGTCAGCCCCAGCATTTT

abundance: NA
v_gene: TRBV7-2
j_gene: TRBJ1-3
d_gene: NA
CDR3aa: CASSLGGTSGNTIYF
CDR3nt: TGTGCCAGCAGCTTAGGTGGGACCTCTGGAAACACCATATATTTT

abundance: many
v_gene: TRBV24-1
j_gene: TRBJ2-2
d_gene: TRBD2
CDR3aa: CATSDVAGADGELFF
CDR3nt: TGTGCCACCAGTGATGTAGCGGGAGCGGACGGGGAGCTGTTTTTT

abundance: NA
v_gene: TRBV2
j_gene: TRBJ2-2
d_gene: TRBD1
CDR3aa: CASSEPLIQGRGTGELFF
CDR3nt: TGTGCCAGCAGTGAGCCACTAATACAGGGGCGAGGCACCGGGGAGCTGTTTTTT

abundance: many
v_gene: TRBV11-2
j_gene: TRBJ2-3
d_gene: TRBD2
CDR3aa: CASRTSGGSRDTQYF
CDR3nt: TGTGCCAGCAGGACTAGCGGGGGGTCCAGAGATACGCAGTATTTT

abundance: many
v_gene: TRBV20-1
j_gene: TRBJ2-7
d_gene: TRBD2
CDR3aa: CSASKAGTSRYEQYF
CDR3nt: TGCAGTGCTTCAAAGGCGGGGACTAGCAGATACGAGCAGTACTTC

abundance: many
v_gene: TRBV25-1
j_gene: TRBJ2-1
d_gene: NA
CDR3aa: CASSGVWSYNEQFF
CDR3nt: TGTGCCAGCAGTGGAGTATGGTCCTACAATGAGCAGTTCTTC

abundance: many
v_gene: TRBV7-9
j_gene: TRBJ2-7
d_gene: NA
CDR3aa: CASTPVIGTSYEQYF
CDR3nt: TGTGCCAGCACCCCGGTGATAGGGACCTCCTACGAGCAGTACTTC

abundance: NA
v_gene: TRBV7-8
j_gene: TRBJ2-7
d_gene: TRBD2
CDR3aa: CASSPRTSGGTSSHEQYF
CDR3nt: TGTGCCAGCAGCCCCAGGACTAGCGGGGGTACTAGCTCCCACGAGCAGTACTTC

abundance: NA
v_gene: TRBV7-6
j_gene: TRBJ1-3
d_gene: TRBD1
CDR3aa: CASSLTQGWTGHGYTIYF
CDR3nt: TGTGCCAGCAGCTTAACCCAAGGGTGGACAGGGCATGGCTACACCATATATTTT

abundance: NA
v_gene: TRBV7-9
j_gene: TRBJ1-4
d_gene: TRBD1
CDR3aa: CASSQMDRGNEKLFF
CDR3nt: TGTGCCAGCAGCCAAATGGACAGGGGGAATGAAAAACTGTTTTTT

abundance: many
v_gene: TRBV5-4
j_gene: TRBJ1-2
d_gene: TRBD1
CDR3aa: CASTLQGSGYTF
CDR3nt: TGTGCCAGCACCTTACAGGGGTCTGGCTACACCTTC

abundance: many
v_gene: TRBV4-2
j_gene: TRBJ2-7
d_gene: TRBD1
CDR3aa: CASSPNRGYYEQYF
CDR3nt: TGTGCCAGCAGCCCTAACAGGGGTTATTACGAGCAGTACTTC

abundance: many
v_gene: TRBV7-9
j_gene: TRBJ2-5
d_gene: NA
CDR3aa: CASSLATGPGTQYF
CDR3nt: TGTGCCAGCAGCTTAGCGACGGGGCCAGGGACCCAGTACTTC

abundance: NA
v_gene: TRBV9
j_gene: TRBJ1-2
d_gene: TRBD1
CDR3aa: CASSVGQGNYGYTF
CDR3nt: TGTGCCAGCAGCGTAGGACAGGGCAACTATGGCTACACCTTC

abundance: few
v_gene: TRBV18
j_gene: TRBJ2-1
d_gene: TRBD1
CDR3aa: CASSPGQSLAVYNEQFF
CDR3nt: TGTGCCAGCTCACCGGGACAGTCCCTAGCTGTTTACAATGAGCAGTTCTTC

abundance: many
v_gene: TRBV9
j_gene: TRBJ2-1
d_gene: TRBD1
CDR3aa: CASSVGGGGGQGIYNEQFF
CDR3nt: TGTGCCAGCAGCGTAGGAGGGGGGGGGGGACAGGGAATCTACAATGAGCAGTTCTTC

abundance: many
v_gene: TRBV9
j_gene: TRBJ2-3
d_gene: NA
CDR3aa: CASSGGDTDTQYF
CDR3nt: TGTGCCAGCAGCGGGGGGGACACAGATACGCAGTATTTT

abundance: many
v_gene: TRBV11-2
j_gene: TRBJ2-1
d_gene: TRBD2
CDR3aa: CASSLFPSSGGSSYNEQFF
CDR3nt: TGTGCCAGCAGCTTATTTCCCTCTAGCGGGGGTAGCTCCTACAATGAGCAGTTCTTC

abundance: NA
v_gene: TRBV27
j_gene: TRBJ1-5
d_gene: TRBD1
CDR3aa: CASRADRDNQPQHF
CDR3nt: TGTGCCAGCAGGGCGGACAGGGACAATCAGCCCCAGCATTTT

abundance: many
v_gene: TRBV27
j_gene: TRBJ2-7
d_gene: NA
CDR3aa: CASSLRQYSYEQYF
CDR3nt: TGTGCCAGCAGTTTACGGCAGTACTCCTACGAGCAGTACTTC

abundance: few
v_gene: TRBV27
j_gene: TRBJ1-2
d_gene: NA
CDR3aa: CASSLFFGIGDGYTF
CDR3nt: TGTGCCAGCAGTTTATTTTTTGGGATTGGCGATGGCTACACCTTC

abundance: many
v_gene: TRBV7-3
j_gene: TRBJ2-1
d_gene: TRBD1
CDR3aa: CASSQQTGFEQFF
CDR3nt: TGTGCCAGCAGCCAACAGACAGGGTTTGAGCAGTTCTTC

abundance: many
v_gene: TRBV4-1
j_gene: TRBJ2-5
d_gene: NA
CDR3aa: CASSPGAPLETQYF
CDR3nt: TGCGCCAGCAGCCCAGGGGCGCCGTTAGAGACCCAGTACTTC

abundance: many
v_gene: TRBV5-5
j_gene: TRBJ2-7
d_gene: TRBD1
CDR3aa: CASSRDRGTYEQYF
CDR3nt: TGTGCCAGCAGCCGGGACAGGGGGACCTACGAGCAGTACTTC

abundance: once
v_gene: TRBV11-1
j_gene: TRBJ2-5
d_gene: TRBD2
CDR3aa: CASSSSGGRRQETQYF
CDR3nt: TGTGCCAGCAGCTCTAGCGGGGGGCGAAGGCAAGAGACCCAGTACTTC

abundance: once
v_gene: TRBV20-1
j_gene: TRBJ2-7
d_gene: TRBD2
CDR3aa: CSARDTRPGRARNIFYEQYF
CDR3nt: TGCAGTGCTAGAGATACCCGTCCCGGGAGGGCTCGCAATATCTTCTACGAGCAGTACTTC

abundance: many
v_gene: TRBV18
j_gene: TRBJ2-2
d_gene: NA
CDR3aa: CASSPLQRSNTGELFF
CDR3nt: TGTGCCAGCTCACCCCTACAGCGTTCGAACACCGGGGAGCTGTTTTTT

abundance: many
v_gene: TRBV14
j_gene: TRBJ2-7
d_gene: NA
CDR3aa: CASSAMSSISYEQYF
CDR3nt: TGTGCCAGCAGCGCAATGTCCTCAATTTCCTACGAGCAGTACTTC

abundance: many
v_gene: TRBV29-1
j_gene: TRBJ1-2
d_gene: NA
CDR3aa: CSVAVQGSGAGYTF
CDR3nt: TGCAGCGTTGCGGTCCAGGGATCGGGTGCGGGCTACACCTTC

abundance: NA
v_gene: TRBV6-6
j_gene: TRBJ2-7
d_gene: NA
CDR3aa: CATDHRVGSYEQYF
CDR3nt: TGTGCCACCGACCACAGGGTAGGAAGCTACGAGCAGTACTTC

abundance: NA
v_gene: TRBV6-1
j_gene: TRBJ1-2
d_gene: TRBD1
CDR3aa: CASSSSGQGATSGYTF
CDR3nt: TGTGCCAGCAGTTCCTCAGGACAGGGGGCGACGAGTGGCTACACCTTC

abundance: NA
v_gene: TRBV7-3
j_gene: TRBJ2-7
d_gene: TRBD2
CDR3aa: CASSARGLAGASSYEQYF
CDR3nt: TGTGCCAGCAGCGCCCGGGGACTAGCGGGAGCCAGCTCCTACGAGCAGTACTTC

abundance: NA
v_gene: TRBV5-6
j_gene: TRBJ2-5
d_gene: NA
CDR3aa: CASSLVSAHQETQYF
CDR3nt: TGTGCCAGCAGCTTGGTCTCCGCCCACCAAGAGACCCAGTACTTC

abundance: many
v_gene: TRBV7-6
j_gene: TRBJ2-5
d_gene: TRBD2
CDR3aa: CASSLARAGGPQETQYF
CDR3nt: TGTGCCAGCAGCTTAGCCAGAGCGGGGGGCCCCCAAGAGACCCAGTACTTC

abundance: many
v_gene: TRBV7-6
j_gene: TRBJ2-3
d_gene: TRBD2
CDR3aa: CASSYSGRVTDTQYF
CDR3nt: TGTGCCAGCAGCTATAGCGGGAGGGTCACAGATACGCAGTATTTT